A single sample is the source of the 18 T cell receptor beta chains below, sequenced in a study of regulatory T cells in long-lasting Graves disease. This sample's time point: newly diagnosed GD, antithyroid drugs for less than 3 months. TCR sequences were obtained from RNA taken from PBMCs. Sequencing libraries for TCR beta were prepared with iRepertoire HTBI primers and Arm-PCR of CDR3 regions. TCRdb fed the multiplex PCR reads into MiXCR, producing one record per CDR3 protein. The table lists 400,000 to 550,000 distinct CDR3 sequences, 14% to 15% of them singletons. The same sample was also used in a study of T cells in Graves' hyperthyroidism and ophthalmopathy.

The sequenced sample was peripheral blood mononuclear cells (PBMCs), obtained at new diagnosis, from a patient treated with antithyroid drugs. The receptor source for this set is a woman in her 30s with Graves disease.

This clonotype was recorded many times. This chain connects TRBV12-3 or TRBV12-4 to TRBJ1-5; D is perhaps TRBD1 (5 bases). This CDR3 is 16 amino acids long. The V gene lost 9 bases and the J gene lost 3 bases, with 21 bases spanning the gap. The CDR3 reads CASRLRTGGLNQPQHF. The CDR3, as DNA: TGTGCCAGTCGGCTAAGGACGGGGGGTCTCAATCAGCCCCAGCATTTT.

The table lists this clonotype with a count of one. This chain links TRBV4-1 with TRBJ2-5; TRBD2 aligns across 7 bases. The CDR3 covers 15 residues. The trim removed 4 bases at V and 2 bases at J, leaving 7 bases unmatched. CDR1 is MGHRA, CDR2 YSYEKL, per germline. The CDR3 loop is CASSRTASGQETQYF. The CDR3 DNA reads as TGCGCCAGCAGCCGGACCGCTAGCGGACAAGAGACCCAGTACTTC.

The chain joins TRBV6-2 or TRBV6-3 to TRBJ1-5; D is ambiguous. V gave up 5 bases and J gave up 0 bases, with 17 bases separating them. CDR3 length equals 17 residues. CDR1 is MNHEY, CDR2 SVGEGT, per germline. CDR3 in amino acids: CASSQYPPGNSNQPQHF. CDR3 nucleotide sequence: TGTGCCAGCAGTCAATACCCTCCCGGGAATAGCAATCAGCCCCAGCATTTT.

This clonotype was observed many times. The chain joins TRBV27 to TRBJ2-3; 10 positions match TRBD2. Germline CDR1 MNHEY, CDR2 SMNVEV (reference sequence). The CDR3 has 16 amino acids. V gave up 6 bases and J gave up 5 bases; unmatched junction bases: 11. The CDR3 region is CASSRRTSGSGDTQYF. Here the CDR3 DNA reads TGTGCCAGCAGCCGTCGGACTAGCGGCTCGGGAGATACGCAGTATTTT.

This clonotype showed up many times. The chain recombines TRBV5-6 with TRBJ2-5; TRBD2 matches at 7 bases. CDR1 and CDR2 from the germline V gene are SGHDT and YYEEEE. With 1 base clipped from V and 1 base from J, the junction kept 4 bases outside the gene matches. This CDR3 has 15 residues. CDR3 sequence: CASSLFSGRQETQYF. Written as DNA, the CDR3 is TGTGCCAGCAGCTTGTTTAGCGGGCGCCAAGAGACCCAGTACTTC.

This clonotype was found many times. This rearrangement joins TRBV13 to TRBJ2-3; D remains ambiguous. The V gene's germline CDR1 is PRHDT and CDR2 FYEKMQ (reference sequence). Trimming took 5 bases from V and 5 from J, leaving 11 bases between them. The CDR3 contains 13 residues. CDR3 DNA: TGTGCCAGCAGCCTCTCTCGTGGAGATACGCAGTATTTT. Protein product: CASSLSRGDTQYF.

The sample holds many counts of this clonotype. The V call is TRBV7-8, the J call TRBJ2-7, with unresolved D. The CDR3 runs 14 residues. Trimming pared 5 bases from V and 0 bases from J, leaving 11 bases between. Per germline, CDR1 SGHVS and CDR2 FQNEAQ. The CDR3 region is CASSLTPSSYEQYF. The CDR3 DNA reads TGTGCCAGCAGCCTAACACCGAGCTCCTACGAGCAGTACTTC.

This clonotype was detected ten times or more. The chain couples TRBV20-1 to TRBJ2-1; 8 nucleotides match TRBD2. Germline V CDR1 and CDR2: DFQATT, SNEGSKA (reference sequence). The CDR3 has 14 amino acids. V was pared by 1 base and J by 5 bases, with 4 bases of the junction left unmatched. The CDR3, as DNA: TGCAGTGCTAGAGTTAGCGGGATCCACAATGAGCAGTTCTTC. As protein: CSARVSGIHNEQFF.

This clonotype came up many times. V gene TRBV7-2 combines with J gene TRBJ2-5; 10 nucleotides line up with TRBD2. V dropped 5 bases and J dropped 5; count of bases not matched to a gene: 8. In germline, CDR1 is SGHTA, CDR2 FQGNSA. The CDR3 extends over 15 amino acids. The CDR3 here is CASSNSGRAVETQYF. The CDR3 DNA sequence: TGTGCCAGCAGCAACAGCGGGAGGGCCGTGGAGACCCAGTACTTC.

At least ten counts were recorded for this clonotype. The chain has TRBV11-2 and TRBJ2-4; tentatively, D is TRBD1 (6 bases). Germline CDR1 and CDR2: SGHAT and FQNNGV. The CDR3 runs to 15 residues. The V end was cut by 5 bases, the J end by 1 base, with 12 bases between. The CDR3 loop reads CASSLTQGAKNIQYF. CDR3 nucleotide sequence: TGTGCCAGCAGCCTAACCCAGGGGGCCAAAAACATTCAGTACTTC.

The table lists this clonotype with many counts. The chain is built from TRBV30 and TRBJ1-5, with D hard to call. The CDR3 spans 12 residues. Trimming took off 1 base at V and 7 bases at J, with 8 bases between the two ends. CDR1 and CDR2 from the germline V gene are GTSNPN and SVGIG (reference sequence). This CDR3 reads CAWSAAGQPQHF. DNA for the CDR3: TGTGCCTGGAGTGCGGCGGGGCAGCCCCAGCATTTT. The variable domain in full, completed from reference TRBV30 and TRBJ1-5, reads SQTIHQWPATLVQPVGSPLSLECTVEGTSNPNLYWYRQAAGRGLQLLFYSVGIGQISSEVPQNLSASRPQDRQFILSSKKLLLSDSGFYLCAWSAAGQPQHFGDGTRLSIL.

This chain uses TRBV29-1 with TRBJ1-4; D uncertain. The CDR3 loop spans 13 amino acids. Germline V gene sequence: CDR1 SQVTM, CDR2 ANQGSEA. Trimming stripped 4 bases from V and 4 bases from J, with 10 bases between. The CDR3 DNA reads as TGCAGCGTTGGGTCCAGCCTTAATGAAAAACTGTTTTTT. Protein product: CSVGSSLNEKLFF.

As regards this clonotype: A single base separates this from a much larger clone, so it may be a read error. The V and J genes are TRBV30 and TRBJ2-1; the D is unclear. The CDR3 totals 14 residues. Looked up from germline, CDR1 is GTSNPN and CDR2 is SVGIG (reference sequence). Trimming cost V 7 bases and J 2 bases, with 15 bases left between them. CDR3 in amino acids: CASRQANPYNEQFF. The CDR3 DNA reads TGTGCCTCCCGCCAGGCAAACCCCTACAATGAGCAGTTCTTC.

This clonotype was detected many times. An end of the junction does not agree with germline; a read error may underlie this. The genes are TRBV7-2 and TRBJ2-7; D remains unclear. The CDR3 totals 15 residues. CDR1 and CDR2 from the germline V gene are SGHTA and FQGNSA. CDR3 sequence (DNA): TGTGCCAGCAGCTTATCGTGGAAGCCCTCCCACGAGCAGTACTTC. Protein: CASSLSWKPSHEQYF.

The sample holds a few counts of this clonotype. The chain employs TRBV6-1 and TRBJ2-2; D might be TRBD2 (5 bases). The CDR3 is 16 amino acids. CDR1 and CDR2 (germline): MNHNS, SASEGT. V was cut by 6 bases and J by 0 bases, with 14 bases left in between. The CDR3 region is CASRPGGRPNTGELFF. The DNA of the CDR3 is TGTGCCAGCAGGCCAGGCGGGCGCCCGAACACCGGGGAGCTGTTTTTT.

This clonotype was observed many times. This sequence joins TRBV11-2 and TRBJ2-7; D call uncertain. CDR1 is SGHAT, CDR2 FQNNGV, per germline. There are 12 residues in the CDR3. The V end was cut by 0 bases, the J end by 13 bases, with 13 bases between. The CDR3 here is CASSLDATANYF. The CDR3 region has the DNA TGTGCCAGCAGCTTAGATGCTACAGCCAACTACTTC.

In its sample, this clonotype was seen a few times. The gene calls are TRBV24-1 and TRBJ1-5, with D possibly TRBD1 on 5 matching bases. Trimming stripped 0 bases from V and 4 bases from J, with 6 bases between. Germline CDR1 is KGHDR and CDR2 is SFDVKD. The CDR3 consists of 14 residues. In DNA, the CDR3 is TGTGCCACCAGTGATTTGGGGGGGAATCAGCCCCAGCATTTT. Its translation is CATSDLGGNQPQHF.

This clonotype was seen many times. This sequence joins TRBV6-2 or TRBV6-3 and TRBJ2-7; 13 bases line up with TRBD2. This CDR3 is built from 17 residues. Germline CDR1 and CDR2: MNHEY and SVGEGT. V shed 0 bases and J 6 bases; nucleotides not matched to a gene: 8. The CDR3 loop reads CASSYSWTSGRYGEQYF. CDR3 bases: TGTGCCAGCAGTTACTCCTGGACTAGCGGGAGATACGGCGAGCAGTACTTC.